This TCR beta chain stems from a study of shared clonotypes between healthy human individuals. The CDR3 consists of 15 residues. CDR1 is SGHRS, CDR2 YFSETQ, per germline. V was shortened by 3 bases and J by 2 bases, with 14 bases between the two germline ends. Assay used: immunoSEQ multiplex PCR; TCRdb lists only in-frame clones, some missing. The sample yields some 550,000 clones, more than 95% seen once. The TCR comes from a young woman in good health. The rearrangement uses TRBV5-1 and TRBJ1-2, with D tentatively TRBD1 (6 bases). Sequenced: naive CD4+ T cells sorted from blood. This sample's subset: CD45RA+ positively selected. CDR3 DNA sequence: TGCGCCAGCAGCTCAGTTACCACAGGGAACTATGGCTACACCTTC. It specifies CASSSVTTGNYGYTF.